The rows below give T cell receptor beta chains drawn from one sample of a study of blood T cell repertoires in COVID-19. Profiling relied on immunoSEQ multiplex PCR, and the TCRdb table lists in-frame clones only, not all of them. The sample lists 150,000 to 200,000 clones, approximately 90% occurring once. The specimen was peripheral blood. The receptor set was obtained from a man aged 18 to 29 with acute or convalescent COVID-19. CDR3s include the opening cysteine and the closing phenylalanine or tryptophan. Each record gives: V gene, D gene, clone size, J gene, CDR3 DNA, CDR3 protein. The D gene is left open where the match is weak. Only part of the rows carry a size: once, few, many, or a class if the clone is expanded.

TRBV7-2	NA	few	TRBJ1-3	TGTGCCAGCAGCTTGGCAGTCCAGGACACCATATATTTT	CASSLAVQDTIYF
TRBV7-6	TRBD1	NA	TRBJ2-1	TGTGCCAGCAGCTTAGCGGGACAGGGTCTGAATGAGCAGTTCTTC	CASSLAGQGLNEQFF
TRBV6-5	NA	NA	TRBJ1-4	TGTGCCAGCAGTTCTCAGGGTAGTAATGAAAAACTGTTTTTT	CASSSQGSNEKLFF
TRBV2	NA	NA	TRBJ1-2	TGTGCCAGCAGTGCGGCAGGGAACTATGGCTACACCTTC	CASSAAGNYGYTF
TRBV12-3/TRBV12-4	NA	NA	TRBJ2-2	TGTGCCAGCAGCGGACAGTCTACCGGGGAGCTGTTTTTT	CASSGQSTGELFF
TRBV7-8	NA	NA	TRBJ2-1	TGTGCCAGCAGCCCCCTCAGCGGTGAGCAGTTCTTC	CASSPLSGEQFF
TRBV6-1	TRBD1	NA	TRBJ1-5	TGTGCCAGCAGTGAAGCGTTGGGACAGGCTATAATTATCGGCAATCAGCCCCAGCATTTT	CASSEALGQAIIIGNQPQHF
TRBV24-1	TRBD2	NA	TRBJ2-1	TGTGCCACCAGTGACCCCGGACTAGCGGGGGGGTCTGAGCAGTTCTTC	CATSDPGLAGGSEQFF
TRBV5-1	TRBD1	NA	TRBJ2-1	TGCGCCAGCTCCGGATCGGGACAGGGGTTTAATGAGCAGTTCTTC	CASSGSGQGFNEQFF
TRBV19	TRBD1	NA	TRBJ1-2	TGTGCCAGTAGTATGGGACAGGGCTACTATGGCTACACCTTC	CASSMGQGYYGYTF
TRBV18	NA	NA	TRBJ1-5	TGTGCCAGCTCACCGCAGGCGAATAGCAATCAGCCCCAGCATTTT	CASSPQANSNQPQHF
TRBV12-3/TRBV12-4	TRBD2	NA	TRBJ2-1	TGTGCCAGCAGCCCTGGGGGACTAGCGGGGGGGATCTTC	CASSPGGLAGGIF
TRBV19	NA	few	TRBJ2-3	TGTGCCAGTACCCGGGACACAAGCACAGATACGCAGTATTTT	CASTRDTSTDTQYF
TRBV5-1	TRBD2	NA	TRBJ2-3	TGCGCCAGCAGCTTAAGCGGGGGGGACACAGATACGCAGTATTTT	CASSLSGGDTDTQYF
TRBV19	NA	NA	TRBJ1-2	TGTGCCAGTAGCCCCGATGTGGGACATGCGACCTATGGCTACACCTTC	CASSPDVGHATYGYTF
TRBV11-1	NA	NA	TRBJ2-3	TGTGCCAGCAGCTCGAAAGGACAGAGACGCACAGATACGCAGTATTTT	CASSSKGQRRTDTQYF
TRBV2	TRBD1	NA	TRBJ1-6	TGTGCCAGCAGTGATCGGACAGGTTTGAATTCACCCCTCCACTTT	CASSDRTGLNSPLHF
TRBV4-1	NA	NA	TRBJ2-2	TGCGCCAGCAGCCAAGATCAGGGATGGACCGGGGAGCTGTTTTTT	CASSQDQGWTGELFF
TRBV18	TRBD1	NA	TRBJ1-2	TGTGCCAGCTCACCGACGTTGGGACAGGGAAACTATGGCTACACCTTC	CASSPTLGQGNYGYTF
TRBV27	NA	NA	TRBJ1-5	TGTGCCAGCAGTTTGAGGGACAATCAGCCCCAGCATTTT	CASSLRDNQPQHF
TRBV27	NA	NA	TRBJ2-3	TGTGCCAGCAGTTTGTGGCAGGCCCCCGATACGCAGTATTTT	CASSLWQAPDTQYF
TRBV25-1	NA	NA	TRBJ1-6	TGTGCCAGCAGATTAGATGTAAATTCACCCCTCCACTTT	CASRLDVNSPLHF
TRBV11-2	NA	NA	TRBJ1-2	TGTGCCAGCAGCCAAGGGGTAGGCTACACCTTC	CASSQGVGYTF
TRBV5-6	NA	NA	TRBJ1-1	TGTGCCAGCGACGACGGGGTAGGCACTGAAGCTTTCTTT	CASDDGVGTEAFF
TRBV11-2	NA	few	TRBJ2-3	TGTGCCAGCAGCTCCCTGAAGCGGGGCACAGATACGCAGTATTTT	CASSSLKRGTDTQYF
TRBV5-4	NA	NA	TRBJ1-6	TGTGCCAGCAGCTTATCGGGACACAGTTACTCCTATAATTCACCCCTCCACTTT	CASSLSGHSYSYNSPLHF
TRBV19	NA	NA	TRBJ1-1	TGTGCCAGTAGTATGGCGGGAACACCTCCCAACACTGAAGCTTTCTTT	CASSMAGTPPNTEAFF
TRBV5-1	TRBD1	NA	TRBJ1-2	TGCGCCAGCAGCTTGGGACAGGGCCACTATGGCTACACCTTC	CASSLGQGHYGYTF
TRBV12-5	NA	NA	TRBJ1-2	TGTGCTAGTGGTTCCCAGGGATGGGGCTACACCTTC	CASGSQGWGYTF
TRBV5-4	TRBD1	NA	TRBJ1-2	TGTGCCAGCAGACCAGACAGGGGGCCGGGCTACACCTTC	CASRPDRGPGYTF
TRBV29-1	NA	few	TRBJ2-1	TGCAGCGTTGTCCCCGACAGCCTTTACAATGAGCAGTTCTTC	CSVVPDSLYNEQFF
TRBV25-1	TRBD1	NA	TRBJ2-3	TGTGGTACCGGGACAGCAAACACAGATACGCAGTATTTT	CGTGTANTDTQYF
TRBV6-1	TRBD1	NA	TRBJ1-1	TGTGCCAGCAGTGTTACTCCCGGGACAGGGGACATAACTGAAGCTTTCTTT	CASSVTPGTGDITEAFF
TRBV19	NA	NA	TRBJ2-3	TGTGCCACAAGGGGGGGGCAGTTTGATACGCAGTATTTT	CATRGGQFDTQYF
TRBV7-9	NA	NA	TRBJ1-3	TGTGCCAGCAGCTTAGCGTACAGCTCTGGAAACACCATATATTTT	CASSLAYSSGNTIYF
TRBV7-3	TRBD1	NA	TRBJ1-1	TGTGCCAGCAGCTTAACGGTGGGACAGGGTGCTGAAGCTTTCTTT	CASSLTVGQGAEAFF
TRBV19	TRBD1	NA	TRBJ2-2	TGTGCCATGTTGACAGGGGACACCGGGGAGCTGTTTTTT	CAMLTGDTGELFF
TRBV28	TRBD1	NA	TRBJ1-1	TGTGCCAGCAGTTTGGACAGGGTACGGACTGAAGCTTTCTTT	CASSLDRVRTEAFF
TRBV19	TRBD1	NA	TRBJ1-2	TGTGCCAGTAGTTTCCCCGGGACAGGGGATGATGGCTACACCTTC	CASSFPGTGDDGYTF
TRBV5-1	TRBD1	NA	TRBJ1-1	TGCGCCAGCAGCTTGGGAGGGGGCTGGACTGAAGCTTTCTTT	CASSLGGGWTEAFF
TRBV19	NA	NA	TRBJ1-2	TGTGCCGCATGGACAGCTACCTATGGCTACACCTTC	CAAWTATYGYTF
TRBV11-2	NA	NA	TRBJ2-6	TGTGCCAGCAGCTTAGTGTCAGGTGCTGGGGCCAACGTCCTGACTTTC	CASSLVSGAGANVLTF
TRBV19	NA	NA	TRBJ1-2	TGTGCCAGTAGTCCAAACCTCCGACCGGGTTATGGCTACACCTTC	CASSPNLRPGYGYTF
TRBV28	NA	NA	TRBJ1-3	TGTGCCAGCAGTTTGTACCGGGACTCCGTCACTGGAAACACCATATATTTT	CASSLYRDSVTGNTIYF
TRBV5-1	NA	NA	TRBJ2-1	TGCGCCAGCAGCGGAACTAGCAGCAATGAGCAGTTCTTC	CASSGTSSNEQFF
TRBV10-3	NA	once	TRBJ2-5	TGTGCCATCAGTCATACTAGCCAAGAGACCCAGTACTTC	CAISHTSQETQYF
TRBV15	TRBD2	NA	TRBJ2-2	TGTGCCACCAGAGGGACTAGCGGGGGGAAATCCAACACCGGGGAGCTGTTTTTT	CATRGTSGGKSNTGELFF